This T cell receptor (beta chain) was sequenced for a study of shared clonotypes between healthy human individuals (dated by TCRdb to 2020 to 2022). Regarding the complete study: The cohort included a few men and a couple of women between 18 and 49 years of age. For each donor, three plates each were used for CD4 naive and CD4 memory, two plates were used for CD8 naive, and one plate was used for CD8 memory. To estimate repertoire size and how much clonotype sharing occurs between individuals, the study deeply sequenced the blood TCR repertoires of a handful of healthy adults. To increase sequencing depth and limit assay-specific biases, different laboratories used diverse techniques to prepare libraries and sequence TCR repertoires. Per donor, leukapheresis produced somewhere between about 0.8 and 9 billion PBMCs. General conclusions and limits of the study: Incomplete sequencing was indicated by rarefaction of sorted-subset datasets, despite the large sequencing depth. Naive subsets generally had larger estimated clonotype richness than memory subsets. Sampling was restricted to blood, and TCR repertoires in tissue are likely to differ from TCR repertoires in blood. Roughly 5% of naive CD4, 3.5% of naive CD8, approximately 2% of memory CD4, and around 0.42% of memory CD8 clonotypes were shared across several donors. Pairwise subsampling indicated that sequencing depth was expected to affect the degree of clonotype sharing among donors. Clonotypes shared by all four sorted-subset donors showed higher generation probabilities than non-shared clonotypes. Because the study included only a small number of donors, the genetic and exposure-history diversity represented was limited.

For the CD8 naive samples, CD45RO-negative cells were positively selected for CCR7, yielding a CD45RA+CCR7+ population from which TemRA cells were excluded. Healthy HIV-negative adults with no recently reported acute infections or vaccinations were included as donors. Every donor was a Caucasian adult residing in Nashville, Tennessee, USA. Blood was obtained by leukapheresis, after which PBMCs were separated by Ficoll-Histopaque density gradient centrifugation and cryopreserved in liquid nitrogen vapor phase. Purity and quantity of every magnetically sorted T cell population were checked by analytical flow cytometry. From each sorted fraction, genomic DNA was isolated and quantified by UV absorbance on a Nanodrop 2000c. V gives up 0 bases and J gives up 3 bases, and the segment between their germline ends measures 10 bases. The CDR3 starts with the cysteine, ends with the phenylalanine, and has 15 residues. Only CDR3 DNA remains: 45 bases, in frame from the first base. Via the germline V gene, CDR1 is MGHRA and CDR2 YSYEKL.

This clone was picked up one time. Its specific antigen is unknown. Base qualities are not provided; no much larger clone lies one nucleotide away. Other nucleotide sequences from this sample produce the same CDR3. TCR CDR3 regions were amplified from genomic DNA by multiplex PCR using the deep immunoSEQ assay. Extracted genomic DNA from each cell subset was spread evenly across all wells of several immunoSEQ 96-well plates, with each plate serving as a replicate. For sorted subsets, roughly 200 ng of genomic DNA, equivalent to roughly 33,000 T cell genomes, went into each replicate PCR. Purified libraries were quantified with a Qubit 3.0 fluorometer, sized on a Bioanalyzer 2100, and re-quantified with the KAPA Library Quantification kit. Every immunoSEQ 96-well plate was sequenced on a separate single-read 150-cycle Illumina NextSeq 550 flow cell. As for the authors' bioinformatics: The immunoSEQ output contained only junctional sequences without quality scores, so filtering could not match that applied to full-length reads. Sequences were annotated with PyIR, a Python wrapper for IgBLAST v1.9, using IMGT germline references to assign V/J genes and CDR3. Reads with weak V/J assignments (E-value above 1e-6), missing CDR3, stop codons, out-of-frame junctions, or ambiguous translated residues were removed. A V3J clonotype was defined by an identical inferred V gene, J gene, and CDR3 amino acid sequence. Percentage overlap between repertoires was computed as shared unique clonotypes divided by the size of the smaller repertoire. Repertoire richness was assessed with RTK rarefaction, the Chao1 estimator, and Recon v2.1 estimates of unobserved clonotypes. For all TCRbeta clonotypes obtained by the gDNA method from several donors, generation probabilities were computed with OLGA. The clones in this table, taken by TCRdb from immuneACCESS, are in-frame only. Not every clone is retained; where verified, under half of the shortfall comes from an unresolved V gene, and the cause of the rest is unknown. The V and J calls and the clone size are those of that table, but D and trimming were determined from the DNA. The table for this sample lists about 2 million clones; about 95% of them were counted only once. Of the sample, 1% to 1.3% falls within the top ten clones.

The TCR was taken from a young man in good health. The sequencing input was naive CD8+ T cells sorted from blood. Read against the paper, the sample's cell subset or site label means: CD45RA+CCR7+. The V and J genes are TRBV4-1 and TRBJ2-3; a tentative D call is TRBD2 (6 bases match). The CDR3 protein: CASSQEAGSTDTQYF. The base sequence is TGCGCCAGCAGCCAAGAAGCCGGGAGTACAGATACGCAGTATTTT.